This T cell receptor (beta chain) was profiled in a study of blood T cell repertoires in COVID-19. Looked up from germline, CDR1 is DFQATT and CDR2 is SNEGSKA (reference sequence). The length of the CDR3 is 10 residues. With 6 bases removed from V and 3 bases from J, the gap between germline ends came to 6 bases. Study processing details: Amplification with reference gene primers provided the estimates of nucleated cell counts. The method was immunoSEQ multiplex PCR; TCRdb's version includes in-frame clones alone and lacks a portion of them. V and J calls and clone size come straight from that table; D and trimming were deduced from the DNA. The sample lists some 190,000 clones; around 84% were seen once.

The material sequenced was peripheral blood. V is TRBV20-1 and J is TRBJ2-7; D not resolved. This clonotype was obtained from a human donor in a cohort sampled during active COVID-19. The CDR3 region is CSARVYEQYF. The CDR3 DNA reads as TGCAGTGCCCGGGTCTACGAGCAGTACTTC.